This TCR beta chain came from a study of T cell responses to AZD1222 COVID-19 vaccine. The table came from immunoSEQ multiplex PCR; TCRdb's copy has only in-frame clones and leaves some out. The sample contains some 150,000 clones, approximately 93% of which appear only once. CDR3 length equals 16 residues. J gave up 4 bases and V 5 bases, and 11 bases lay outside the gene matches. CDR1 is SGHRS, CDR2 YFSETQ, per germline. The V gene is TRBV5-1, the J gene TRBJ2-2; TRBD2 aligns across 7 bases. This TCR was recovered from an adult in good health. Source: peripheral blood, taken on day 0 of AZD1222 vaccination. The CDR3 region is CASSTNSGGGTGELFF. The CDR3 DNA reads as TGCGCCAGCAGTACAAATTCGGGGGGAGGCACCGGGGAGCTGTTTTTT.